This entry is about one TCR beta chain. This sample was taken from a study of CD8 T cells in Susac syndrome. The RNA, about 0.45 to 1 ug, was put through reverse transcription using random hexamers. Multiplex PCR with immunoSEQ amplified the TCR beta CDR3 across 54 Vbeta and 13 Jbeta. TCRdb redid the calling of the immunoSEQ multiplex PCR reads with MiXCR, one entry per CDR3 protein. The table shows some 120,000 distinct CDR3 sequences, with 90% to 95% occurring only once. TEMRA cells underwent FACS enrichment and CD8+ and CD4+ T cells underwent negative isolation. In germline, CDR1 is SGHTS, CDR2 YDEGEE. This CDR3 has 15 amino acids. V trimming: 8 bases; J trimming: 4 bases; junction bases outside the gene matches: 11.

Sequencing was performed on CD4+ T cells from PBMCs. The chain carries TRBV5-8 and TRBJ2-1, with 8 bases lining up with TRBD2. The sequence came from a human donor in good health. The CDR3 spells CASAYAGGSYNEQFF. CDR3 nucleotides: TGTGCCAGTGCCTACGCGGGAGGATCTTACAATGAGCAGTTCTTC. The variable domain in full, completed from reference TRBV5-8 and TRBJ2-1, reads EAGVTQSPTHLIKTRGQQATLRCSPISGHTSVYWYQQALGLGLQFLLWYDEGEERNRGNFPPRFSGRQFPNYSSELNVNALELEDSALYLCASAYAGGSYNEQFFGPGTRLTVL.